These T cell receptor beta chains were read from a single sample in a study of cytomegalovirus exposure and HLA in healthy donors. Data came from immunoSEQ multiplex PCR; TCRdb stores just in-frame clones and leaves some out. Among 35,000 to 50,000 clones listed, roughly 80% were seen once. The sample was PBMCs. The receptors come from a man between 50 and 59 years old in good health and CMV-seronegative. Both conserved end residues are part of each CDR3. A D gene is named only where the DNA matches it firmly. Only some rows state a clone size, as once, few, many or a class for expanded clones.

j_call v_call clone_size d_call cdr3_nt cdr3_aa
TRBJ2-2 TRBV5-1 - - TGCGCCAGCAGCTTGGAGGGGGTGGCGGGGGAGCTGTTTTTT CASSLEGVAGELFF
TRBJ2-1 TRBV10-3 - - TGTGCCATCAACGGTGCGGGCTCCTACAATGAGCAGTTCTTC CAINGAGSYNEQFF
TRBJ1-3 TRBV19 - - TGTGCCAGTAGTTCAGGGAGGTCTGGAAACACCATATATTTT CASSSGRSGNTIYF
TRBJ2-2 TRBV5-6 - - TGTGCCAGCAGCTTGATCCTAGAGGGGAACACCGGGGAGCTGTTTTTT CASSLILEGNTGELFF
TRBJ2-7 TRBV5-1 - TRBD2 TGCGCCAGCAGAGAAGGACTAGCGGGAGGTCCCGACTACGAGCAGTACTTC CASREGLAGGPDYEQYF
TRBJ2-7 TRBV28 - TRBD1 TGTGCCAGCAGGCCGGGACAGGGTTATCACGAGCAGTACTTC CASRPGQGYHEQYF
TRBJ2-7 TRBV7-2 - TRBD1 TGTGCCAGCAGCACGGGACAGGGCCCCTACGAGCAGTACTTC CASSTGQGPYEQYF
TRBJ2-3 TRBV7-2 few TRBD1 TGTGCCAGCAGCTTGTTCCCGGGACAGGGGGTTTCAGATACGCAGTATTTT CASSLFPGQGVSDTQYF
TRBJ2-7 TRBV6-1 - TRBD2 TGTGCCAGCAGTGCCGTGGGTCGGGACTACCCCTACGAGCAGTACTTC CASSAVGRDYPYEQYF
TRBJ2-5 TRBV28 - TRBD1 TGTGCCAGCAGTTTACCGCAAGACAGGGTACAAGAGACCCAGTACTTC CASSLPQDRVQETQYF
TRBJ1-2 TRBV19 - - TGTGCCACTGGAGTTGATGGCTACACCTTC CATGVDGYTF
TRBJ1-5 TRBV14 - - TGTGCCAGCAGCCAAGCGGGGTTGGGTCAGCCCCAGCATTTT CASSQAGLGQPQHF
TRBJ2-3 TRBV7-2 - TRBD1 TGTGCCAGCAGCGCCCCCGGGACAGGGACGCAGTATTTT CASSAPGTGTQYF
TRBJ2-7 TRBV6-5 - - TGTGCCAGCAGTGCAGACCGACAGAGACAGTACTTC CASSADRQRQYF
TRBJ2-1 TRBV5-1 - TRBD2 TGCGCCAGTTTTACTAGCGGCAGGGAGGAGCAGTTCTTC CASFTSGREEQFF
TRBJ2-3 TRBV7-3 - TRBD2 TGTGCCAGCAGCTACAACGGGGGGGAGGATACGCAGTATTTT CASSYNGGEDTQYF
TRBJ2-3 TRBV28 - - TGTGCCAGCAGTCCGATGACCCGGGGAACGCAGTATTTT CASSPMTRGTQYF
TRBJ1-1 TRBV5-6 - - TGTGCCAGCAGCTTGGGGTACAGGGACCCTGAAGCTTTCTTT CASSLGYRDPEAFF
TRBJ2-1 TRBV7-8 - TRBD2 TGTGCCAGCAGCTTAGCGCAGGCTAGCGGGACACTAGACAATGAGCAGTTCTTC CASSLAQASGTLDNEQFF
TRBJ2-7 TRBV7-8 few - TGTGCCAGCAGCTTGGCTCAATACGAGCAGTACTTC CASSLAQYEQYF
TRBJ2-3 TRBV9 - - TGTGCCAGCAGCCTAAGACAACCTAGCACAGATACGCAGTATTTT CASSLRQPSTDTQYF
TRBJ2-1 TRBV7-6 - TRBD2 TGTGCCAGCAGCTTACCCCCCGGGGGGGGGAGCTCCTACAATGAGCAGTTCTTC CASSLPPGGGSSYNEQFF
TRBJ1-5 TRBV19 - TRBD1 TGTGCCAGTAGTAGACAGGGGGATGGCAATCAGCCCCAGCATTTT CASSRQGDGNQPQHF
TRBJ2-7 TRBV6-5 - TRBD2 TGTGCCAGCAGCCCCGGGACTAGTGACTACGAGCAGTACTTC CASSPGTSDYEQYF
TRBJ1-1 TRBV5-1 - TRBD1 TGCGCCAGCAGCTTACAGGGGTTTGGGAACACTGAAGCTTTCTTT CASSLQGFGNTEAFF
TRBJ2-7 TRBV5-4 once TRBD2 TGTGCCAGCAGCTTGGGAACGACTAGCGGATTCTACGAGCAGTACTTC CASSLGTTSGFYEQYF
TRBJ1-2 TRBV11-2 - TRBD1 TGTGCCAGCAGCTTGCCGGGACAGGGGGCGCTGATCTATGGCTACACCTTC CASSLPGQGALIYGYTF
TRBJ2-5 TRBV5-5 - - TGTGCCACCCAATCGGCGGTGTACCAAGAGACCCAGTACTTC CATQSAVYQETQYF
TRBJ2-3 TRBV5-1 - - TGCGCCAGCAGCTTGGCAGTGAGGGATACGCAGTATTTT CASSLAVRDTQYF
TRBJ2-1 TRBV7-9 - - TGTGCCAGCAGCCCTAGACTAGGGAGCTCCTACAATGAGCAGTTCTTC CASSPRLGSSYNEQFF
TRBJ1-1 TRBV4-2 - TRBD1 TGTGCCAGCAGCCAAGAGGGGTATGAGGGGGCAGCTTTCTTT CASSQEGYEGAAFF
TRBJ2-5 TRBV10-1 - - TGCGCCAGCATCACTGGCCAAGAGACCCAGTACTTC CASITGQETQYF
TRBJ2-7 TRBV7-2 few TRBD1 TGTGCCAGCAGTTTGACAGGGGGCGTCTACGAGCAGTACTTC CASSLTGGVYEQYF
TRBJ1-1 TRBV25-1 - - TGTGCCAGCAGAGGAGCCGGGGGCACTGAAGCTTTCTTT CASRGAGGTEAFF
TRBJ2-3 TRBV11-2 - - TGTGCCAGCAGCTTAGCTGGCGGGGCCAGCACAGATACGCAGTATTTT CASSLAGGASTDTQYF
TRBJ1-6 TRBV14 - TRBD1 TGTGCCAGCAGCCCGGACAGGGTCTATTCACCCCTCCACTTT CASSPDRVYSPLHF
TRBJ1-6 TRBV6-1 - - TGTGCCAGCAGTGGACGAGAGGAAGCCCATAATTCACCCCTCCACTTT CASSGREEAHNSPLHF
TRBJ2-7 TRBV6-5 - - TGTGCCAGCAGTCACTACTCCGGGACAGAGCAGTACTTC CASSHYSGTEQYF
TRBJ1-2 TRBV30 few TRBD1 TGTGCCTGGGGACAGGGCTATGGCTACACCTTC CAWGQGYGYTF
TRBJ2-1 TRBV12-5 - TRBD1 TGTGCTAGTGGTTCGGGACAGAGCTCCTACAATGAGCAGTTCTTC CASGSGQSSYNEQFF
TRBJ1-2 TRBV14 - - TGTGCCAGCAGCCTTCAGGGGACCCCTAACTATGGCTACACCTTC CASSLQGTPNYGYTF